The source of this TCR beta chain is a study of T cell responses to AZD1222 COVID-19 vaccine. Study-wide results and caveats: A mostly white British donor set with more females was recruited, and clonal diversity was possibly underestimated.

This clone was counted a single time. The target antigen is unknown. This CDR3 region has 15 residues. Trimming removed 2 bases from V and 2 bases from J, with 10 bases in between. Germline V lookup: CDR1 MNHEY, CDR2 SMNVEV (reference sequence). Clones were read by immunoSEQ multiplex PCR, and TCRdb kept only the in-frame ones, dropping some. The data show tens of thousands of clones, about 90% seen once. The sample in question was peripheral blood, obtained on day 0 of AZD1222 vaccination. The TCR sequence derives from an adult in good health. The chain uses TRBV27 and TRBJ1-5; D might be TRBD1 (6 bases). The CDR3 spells CASSLAGAGNQPQHF. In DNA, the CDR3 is TGTGCCAGCAGTTTAGCGGGGGCCGGCAATCAGCCCCAGCATTTT.